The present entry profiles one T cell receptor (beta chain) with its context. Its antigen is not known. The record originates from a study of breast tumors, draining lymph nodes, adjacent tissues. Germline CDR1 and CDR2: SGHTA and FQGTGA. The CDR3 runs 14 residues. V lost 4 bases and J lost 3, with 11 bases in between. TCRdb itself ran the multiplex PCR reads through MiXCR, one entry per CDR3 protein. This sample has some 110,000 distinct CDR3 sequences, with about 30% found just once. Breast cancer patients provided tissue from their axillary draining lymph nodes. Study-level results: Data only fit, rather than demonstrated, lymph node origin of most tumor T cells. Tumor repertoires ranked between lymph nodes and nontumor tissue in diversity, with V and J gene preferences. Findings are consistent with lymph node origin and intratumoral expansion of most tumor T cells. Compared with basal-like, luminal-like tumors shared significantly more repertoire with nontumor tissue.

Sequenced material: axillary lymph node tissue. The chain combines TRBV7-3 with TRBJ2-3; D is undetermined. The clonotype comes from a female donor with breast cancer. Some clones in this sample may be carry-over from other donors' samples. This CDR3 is CASSCLSETDTQYF. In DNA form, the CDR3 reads TGTGCCAGCAGCTGCCTCTCAGAGACAGATACGCAGTATTTT.